This T cell receptor (beta chain) was obtained from a study of CD8 T cells in ankylosing spondylitis. The germline gives CDR1 SGDLS, CDR2 YYNGEE. Trimming removed 1 base from V and 0 bases from J, with 7 bases in between. CDR3 length: 14 residues. A few counts support this clonotype. Its antigen is still unknown. The study, taken as a whole, reports: A motif of roughly 8 highly homologous TCR beta variants was seen as apparently characteristic of ankylosing spondylitis blood. Matched ankylosing spondylitis synovial fluid reportedly showed significant enrichment of disease-linked clones. With a CD8+ phenotype, disease-linked clones were relatively rare in peripheral blood.

Using its own MiXCR run on the 5' RACE reads, TCRdb lists one record per CDR3 protein. Of about 39,000 distinct CDR3 sequences in the sample, about 3% are singletons; the top ten hold around 2.8%. The clonotype comes from a male donor with ankylosing spondylitis or in good health (not recorded which). The rearrangement joins TRBV9 to TRBJ2-5; D is possibly TRBD1 or TRBD2 (5 bases each). The sequenced material came from blood, either unsorted or a sorted T cell fraction (not recorded which). The CDR3 DNA is TGTGCCAGCAGCGTATGGGGGAACCAAGAGACCCAGTACTTC. It encodes CASSVWGNQETQYF. Drawing the rest from reference TRBV9 and TRBJ2-5, the complete variable domain is DSGVTQTPKHLITATGQRVTLRCSPRSGDLSVYWYQQSLDQGLQFLIQYYNGEERAKGNILERFSAQQFPDLHSELNLSSLELGDSALYFCASSVWGNQETQYFGPGTRLLVL.